This TCR beta chain was identified during a study of neurological immune-mediated disorders. This clonotype was counted between two and nine times. Every sequencing run returned over 190 million TCR-beta sequences, which were derived from 15-18 subjects. TCRdb itself ran the 5' RACE reads through MiXCR, one entry per CDR3 protein. The data show 55,000 to 65,000 distinct CDR3 sequences, with 3.7% seen just once and about 2% held by the top ten. Per germline, CDR1 SGHRS and CDR2 YFSETQ. The CDR3 contains 11 residues. V gave up 5 bases and J gave up 4 bases, with 4 bases separating them. V is TRBV5-1 and J is TRBJ2-1; D uncertain. Sequencing was performed on PBMCs. The receptor was derived from a woman aged 45-60 years with multiple sclerosis. The CDR3 region is CASRGYNEQFF. The CDR3 bases are TGCGCCAGCAGGGGATACAATGAGCAGTTCTTC.